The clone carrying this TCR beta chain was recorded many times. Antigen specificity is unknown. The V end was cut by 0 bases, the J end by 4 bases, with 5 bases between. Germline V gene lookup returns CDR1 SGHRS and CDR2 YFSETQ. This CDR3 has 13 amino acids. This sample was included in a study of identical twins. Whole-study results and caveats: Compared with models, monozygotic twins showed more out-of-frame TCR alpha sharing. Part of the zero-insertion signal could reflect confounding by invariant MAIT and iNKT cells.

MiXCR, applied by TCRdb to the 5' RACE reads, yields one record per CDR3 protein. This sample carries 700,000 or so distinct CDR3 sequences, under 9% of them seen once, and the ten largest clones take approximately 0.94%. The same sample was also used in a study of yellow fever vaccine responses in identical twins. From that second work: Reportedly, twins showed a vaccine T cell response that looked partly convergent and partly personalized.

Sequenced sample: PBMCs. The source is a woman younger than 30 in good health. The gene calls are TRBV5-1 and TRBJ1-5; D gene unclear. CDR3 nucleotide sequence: TGCGCCAGCAGCTTGGCCGAGAATCAGCCCCAGCATTTT. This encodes CASSLAENQPQHF.